The T cell receptor (beta chain) under discussion was sequenced for a study of blood T cell repertoires in COVID-19. The assay was immunoSEQ multiplex PCR, and TCRdb's table has in-frame clones only and misses some. The repertoire includes fewer than 200,000 clones, around 82% of them detected once, and about 9.4% sits in the top ten. This CDR3 is 15 amino acids long. Germline CDR1 and CDR2: MGHRA and YSYEKL. The V and J ends lost 0 bases and 4 bases, in that order; junction bases with no gene match: 4. This clone was counted between two and nine times. The sequence was obtained from a woman at least 80 years old with acute or convalescent COVID-19. Specimen: peripheral blood. The chain couples TRBV4-1 to TRBJ1-2; 8 bases are a match to TRBD1. CDR3 DNA sequence: TGCGCCAGCAGCCAAGACGGACAGGGCCTCTATGGCTACACCTTC. Translated, it gives CASSQDGQGLYGYTF.